The source of this T cell receptor (beta chain) is a study of T cells after yellow fever vaccination. TCRdb independently ran MiXCR on the 5' RACE reads; one entry per CDR3 protein. Of about 210,000 distinct CDR3 sequences listed, under 3.5% are singletons. This clonotype has a count of ten or more. V lost 1 base and J 0 bases, leaving 9 bases between the germline ends. The CDR3 length is 16 residues. Germline V gives CDR1 SGHVS, CDR2 FNYEAQ. Sample: CD4+ T cells sorted from PBMCs, taken 10 days after the yellow fever booster vaccination. This receptor was identified in a young man who received the YFV17D yellow fever vaccine. The rearrangement uses TRBV7-6 and TRBJ1-4; D gene ambiguous. The CDR3 DNA reads as TGTGCCAGCAGCTTAGTCGGAAGCTCAACTAATGAAAAACTGTTTTTT. It is translated as CASSLVGSSTNEKLFF. The whole variable domain, remainder taken from reference TRBV7-6 and TRBJ1-4, is GAGVSQSPRYKVTKRGQDVALRCDPISGHVSLYWYRQALGQGPEFLTYFNYEAQQDKSGLPNDRFSAERPEGSISTLTIQRTEQRDSAMYRCASSLVGSSTNEKLFFGSGTQLSVL.